This T cell receptor (beta chain) emerged from a study of T cell responses to AZD1222 COVID-19 vaccine. General study results and limits: Regions left unmutated in variants are reportedly the target of nearly half of spike-specific TCRs.

The CDR3 runs to 14 residues. Germline CDR1 SGHAT, CDR2 FQNNGV. The V and J ends lost 3 bases and 13 bases, in that order; junction bases with no gene match: 9. Method: immunoSEQ multiplex PCR; TCRdb's copy keeps in-frame clones and lacks some. The table records around 110,000 clones, about 90% of them present only once. Notes on this clone: Antigen unknown.

V and J are TRBV11-2 and TRBJ1-6; 7 bases agree with TRBD1. Sequences were derived from peripheral blood, sampled 28 days after the second AZD1222 dose. The TCR comes from an adult who received the AZD1222 COVID-19 vaccine. Written as DNA, the CDR3 is TGTGCCAGCAGCTTGGGCCAGGGGGGTCCTCCCCTCCACTTT. This gives the protein CASSLGQGGPPLHF.